The T cell receptor beta chain described here comes from a study of identifying expanded T cells in peripheral blood. No infections or other immune events were documented during collection. Between the trimmed V and J ends, which lost 7 bases and 1 base, there was a span of 15 bases. CDR1 and CDR2 from the germline V gene are LNHDA and SQIVND (reference sequence). The CDR3 has 15 amino acids. The repertoire was sequenced with immunoSEQ multiplex PCR; TCRdb's copy has only in-frame clones and lacks some. The table shows 95,000 to 100,000 clones, with about 83% occurring only once. Findings and limits, study-wide: Technical replicates showed roughly 1.2 changed clones; approximately 2 weeks 15 to 20; four weeks 19. Across healthy donors, higher total template counts meant significantly greater approximately 2-week count variance.

About this clone: The target antigen is unknown.

This clonotype was sampled from a person aged 18 to 69 in good health. The sample was blood. The chain links TRBV19 to TRBJ2-3; perhaps TRBD2 as D (6 bases). CDR3 amino acids: CASTDFRGGTDTQYF. The CDR3 DNA follows: TGTGCCAGTACTGACTTTCGCGGGGGCACAGATACGCAGTATTTT.